The T cell receptor (beta chain) described here comes from a study of blood T cell repertoires in COVID-19. In the authors' methods: Amplified reference gene primers provided the basis for estimating nucleated cell counts. Generated by immunoSEQ multiplex PCR, the TCRdb table keeps only in-frame clones and is missing some. V, J and clone size were drawn from that table, and D and trimming were deduced from the DNA. Found here are about 220,000 clones, around 82% of them singletons; the top ten hold 13%. Material: peripheral blood. The TCR was taken from a human donor in a cohort sampled during active COVID-19.

This CDR3 is CASSGTGTQPQHF. In DNA, the CDR3 is TGTGCCAGCAGCGGGACAGGGACTCAGCCCCAGCATTTT. This chain links TRBV12-3 or TRBV12-4 with TRBJ1-5; TRBD1 matches at 9 bases. Trimming cost V 6 bases and J 6 bases; bases outside gene matches: 3. This CDR3 has 13 amino acids.